A selection of T cell receptor beta chains follows, all from one sample in a study of T cell responses to AZD1222 COVID-19 vaccine. Method: immunoSEQ multiplex PCR; TCRdb's copy keeps in-frame clones and lacks some. The table includes 55,000 to 65,000 clones, about 90% detected once. The specimen was peripheral blood, collected on day 0 of AZD1222 vaccination. Receptor source: an adult in good health. CDR3s include the opening cysteine and the closing phenylalanine or tryptophan. Each record gives: J gene, D gene, clone size, V gene, CDR3 protein, CDR3 DNA. A D gene is named only where the DNA matches it firmly. A row's size may be missing; if present it is once, few, many or a size class.

J: TRBJ2-3
D: .
size: .
V: TRBV11-2
CDR3: CASSLARLGSTDTQYF
DNA: TGTGCCAGCAGCTTAGCCAGACTAGGTAGCACAGATACGCAGTATTTT

J: TRBJ1-1
D: .
size: .
V: TRBV18
CDR3: CASSPLARTAQPLDTEAFF
DNA: TGTGCCAGCTCACCACTCGCCCGGACAGCCCAGCCCTTGGACACTGAAGCTTTCTTT

J: TRBJ1-4
D: .
size: .
V: TRBV12-3/TRBV12-4
CDR3: CASSFDRLEKLFF
DNA: TGTGCCAGCAGTTTCGACAGGTTGGAAAAACTGTTTTTT

J: TRBJ2-1
D: .
size: .
V: TRBV7-2
CDR3: CASSLDRESYNEQFF
DNA: TGTGCCAGCAGCTTAGACAGGGAATCCTACAATGAGCAGTTCTTC

J: TRBJ2-3
D: TRBD1
size: few
V: TRBV19
CDR3: CASSIGQGENTQYF
DNA: TGTGCCAGTAGTATCGGGCAGGGGGAAAATACGCAGTATTTT

J: TRBJ2-3
D: .
size: .
V: TRBV19
CDR3: CASGGSGSTDTQYF
DNA: TGTGCCAGTGGGGGGAGTGGGAGCACAGATACGCAGTATTTT

J: TRBJ2-1
D: .
size: .
V: TRBV19
CDR3: CASSLPSRPGSYNEQFF
DNA: TGTGCCAGTAGTCTACCTAGCCGGCCGGGCTCCTACAATGAGCAGTTCTTC

J: TRBJ2-7
D: TRBD2
size: .
V: TRBV6-5
CDR3: CASSYGLAGEYEQYF
DNA: TGTGCCAGCAGTTACGGGCTAGCGGGAGAATACGAGCAGTACTTC

J: TRBJ1-1
D: .
size: .
V: TRBV20-1
CDR3: CSASHLVRTEAFF
DNA: TGCAGTGCTAGTCACCTGGTACGGACTGAAGCTTTCTTT

J: TRBJ2-1
D: .
size: .
V: TRBV3-1/TRBV3-2
CDR3: CASSQETYNEQFF
DNA: TGTGCCAGCAGCCAAGAGACTTACAATGAGCAGTTCTTC

J: TRBJ1-2
D: .
size: .
V: TRBV18
CDR3: CASSPDSNLYGYTF
DNA: TGTGCCAGCTCTCCCGACAGCAACCTCTATGGCTACACCTTC

J: TRBJ1-1
D: TRBD1
size: .
V: TRBV19
CDR3: CASSMVLNRDRDGTEAFF
DNA: TGTGCCAGTAGTATGGTCCTGAACCGGGACAGGGATGGGACTGAAGCTTTCTTT

J: TRBJ2-7
D: TRBD2
size: .
V: TRBV7-9
CDR3: CASSLVALAGTYEQYF
DNA: TGTGCCAGCAGCTTAGTCGCGCTAGCGGGGACCTACGAGCAGTACTTC

J: TRBJ2-1
D: TRBD2
size: .
V: TRBV11-2
CDR3: CASSSGSSHNEQFF
DNA: TGTGCCAGCAGCAGCGGGAGTAGTCACAATGAGCAGTTCTTC

J: TRBJ1-1
D: TRBD1
size: .
V: TRBV6-5
CDR3: CASSPPTGVNEAFF
DNA: TGTGCCAGCAGTCCGCCGACAGGGGTGAACGAAGCTTTCTTT

J: TRBJ2-4
D: .
size: .
V: TRBV19
CDR3: CASRMEPKNIQYF
DNA: TGTGCCAGTAGAATGGAACCAAAAAACATTCAGTACTTC

J: TRBJ1-1
D: .
size: .
V: TRBV7-9
CDR3: CASSLGTTRSTEAFF
DNA: TGTGCCAGCAGCTTAGGCACTACACGTAGCACTGAAGCTTTCTTT

J: TRBJ2-7
D: TRBD1
size: .
V: TRBV7-9
CDR3: CASSLVSGGHYEQYF
DNA: TGTGCCAGCAGCTTAGTGTCAGGGGGACACTACGAGCAGTACTTC

J: TRBJ2-1
D: .
size: .
V: TRBV5-1
CDR3: CASSLDPQSHNEQFF
DNA: TGCGCCAGCAGCTTGGATCCCCAAAGCCACAATGAGCAGTTCTTC

J: TRBJ2-1
D: .
size: .
V: TRBV18
CDR3: CASSSPPTSEQFF
DNA: TGTGCCAGCTCCTCTCCCCCGACCAGTGAGCAGTTCTTC

J: TRBJ1-1
D: .
size: .
V: TRBV5-6
CDR3: CASRPPGGEAFF
DNA: TGTGCCAGCAGGCCCCCGGGGGGTGAAGCTTTCTTT

J: TRBJ2-5
D: .
size: .
V: TRBV5-6
CDR3: CASSLGQETQYF
DNA: TGTGCCAGCAGCTTAGGGCAAGAGACCCAGTACTTC

J: TRBJ1-2
D: .
size: .
V: TRBV19
CDR3: CASSIDLQIRSYTF
DNA: TGTGCCAGTAGTATAGATCTACAGATTCGATCCTACACCTTC

J: TRBJ2-2
D: .
size: .
V: TRBV30
CDR3: CAWSVGNTGELFF
DNA: TGTGCCTGGAGTGTGGGGAACACCGGGGAGCTGTTTTTT

J: TRBJ1-3
D: .
size: .
V: TRBV4-3
CDR3: CASSQRGAGNTIYF
DNA: TGCGCCAGCAGCCAACGGGGCGCGGGAAACACCATATATTTT

J: TRBJ2-1
D: TRBD2
size: .
V: TRBV14
CDR3: CASGMSAGVTYNEQFF
DNA: TGTGCCAGCGGGATGTCAGCGGGAGTCACCTACAATGAGCAGTTCTTC

J: TRBJ1-2
D: .
size: .
V: TRBV19
CDR3: CASSIGDGNTYGYTF
DNA: TGTGCCAGTAGTATTGGGGACGGCAATACCTATGGCTACACCTTC

J: TRBJ1-6
D: .
size: .
V: TRBV13
CDR3: CASSLGRPQGDSPLHF
DNA: TGTGCCAGCAGCTTAGGCCGACCGCAAGGAGACTCACCCCTCCACTTT

J: TRBJ2-1
D: TRBD2
size: few
V: TRBV7-6
CDR3: CASSPQTSGEEQFF
DNA: TGTGCCAGCAGCCCCCAGACTAGCGGCGAAGAGCAGTTCTTC

J: TRBJ2-3
D: TRBD2
size: .
V: TRBV5-4
CDR3: CASSSSGSRADTQYF
DNA: TGTGCCAGCAGCTCGAGCGGGAGTAGAGCAGATACGCAGTATTTT

J: TRBJ2-5
D: .
size: .
V: TRBV3-1/TRBV3-2
CDR3: CASSRGVQETQYF
DNA: TGTGCCAGCAGCCGAGGGGTCCAAGAGACCCAGTACTTC

J: TRBJ2-7
D: TRBD1
size: .
V: TRBV5-5
CDR3: CASSPGQGGTYEQYF
DNA: TGTGCCAGCAGCCCCGGACAGGGGGGGACCTACGAGCAGTACTTC

J: TRBJ2-7
D: TRBD2
size: .
V: TRBV5-6
CDR3: CASNSLVAGGDYEQYF
DNA: TGTGCCAGCAACTCCCTCGTAGCGGGAGGTGATTACGAGCAGTACTTC

J: TRBJ1-1
D: .
size: .
V: TRBV29-1
CDR3: CSVGTGHPNTEAFF
DNA: TGCAGCGTGGGTACGGGACACCCGAACACTGAAGCTTTCTTT

J: TRBJ2-2
D: TRBD2
size: .
V: TRBV24-1
CDR3: CATSDLFSSGRADGELFF
DNA: TGTGCCACCAGTGATTTATTTTCTAGCGGGAGGGCCGACGGGGAGCTGTTTTTT

J: TRBJ1-1
D: .
size: once
V: TRBV5-1
CDR3: CASSNTNTEAFF
DNA: TGCGCCAGCAGCAATACGAACACTGAAGCTTTCTTT

J: TRBJ2-1
D: TRBD2
size: .
V: TRBV7-8
CDR3: CASSLTSGVYNEQFF
DNA: TGTGCCAGCAGCCTGACTAGCGGGGTTTACAATGAGCAGTTCTTC

J: TRBJ1-2
D: .
size: .
V: TRBV19
CDR3: CASSGAGLEGYTF
DNA: TGTGCCAGTAGTGGGGCAGGGCTTGAAGGCTACACCTTC

J: TRBJ1-3
D: TRBD1
size: .
V: TRBV7-9
CDR3: CASSFGTGGPGGNTIYF
DNA: TGTGCCAGCAGCTTTGGGACAGGGGGCCCTGGAGGAAACACCATATATTTT

J: TRBJ1-1
D: .
size: once
V: TRBV5-1
CDR3: CASRQTENTEAFF
DNA: TGCGCCAGCAGACAGACAGAGAACACTGAAGCTTTCTTT

J: TRBJ1-5
D: TRBD1
size: .
V: TRBV28
CDR3: CASSLPGQGYSQPQHF
DNA: TGTGCCAGCAGTCTTCCGGGACAGGGTTATAGTCAGCCCCAGCATTTT

J: TRBJ2-1
D: TRBD2
size: .
V: TRBV4-2
CDR3: CASSQDYRTSGRGEQFF
DNA: TGTGCCAGCAGCCAAGACTACCGGACTAGCGGGAGAGGTGAGCAGTTCTTC

J: TRBJ1-1
D: .
size: .
V: TRBV7-2
CDR3: CASSPYLGGRTEAFF
DNA: TGTGCCAGCAGCCCATATTTGGGCGGACGTACTGAAGCTTTCTTT

J: TRBJ1-5
D: TRBD1
size: .
V: TRBV15
CDR3: CATSEQGAGQPQHF
DNA: TGTGCCACCAGCGAACAGGGGGCGGGTCAGCCCCAGCATTTT

J: TRBJ2-1
D: TRBD1
size: once
V: TRBV7-6
CDR3: CASSLRWDREANEQFF
DNA: TGTGCCAGCAGCTTAAGATGGGACAGGGAAGCCAATGAGCAGTTCTTC

J: TRBJ2-7
D: .
size: once
V: TRBV19
CDR3: CASSINPSWTREQYF
DNA: TGTGCCAGTAGTATAAATCCGTCCTGGACACGGGAGCAGTACTTC

J: TRBJ1-2
D: TRBD1
size: .
V: TRBV2
CDR3: CASIQGIVVGYTF
DNA: TGTGCCAGCATACAGGGGATAGTGGTTGGCTACACCTTC

J: TRBJ2-7
D: .
size: .
V: TRBV11-3
CDR3: CASSLAPHSYEQYF
DNA: TGTGCCAGCAGCTTAGCACCTCACTCCTACGAGCAGTACTTC

J: TRBJ1-5
D: .
size: .
V: TRBV5-4
CDR3: CASSLDGDQPQHF
DNA: TGTGCCAGCAGCTTGGATGGGGATCAGCCCCAGCATTTT

J: TRBJ1-4
D: .
size: .
V: TRBV6-5
CDR3: CASSYGVATNEKLFF
DNA: TGTGCCAGCAGTTACGGCGTCGCAACTAATGAAAAACTGTTTTTT

J: TRBJ1-1
D: .
size: .
V: TRBV11-2
CDR3: CASEGVSAEAFF
DNA: TGTGCCAGCGAGGGGGTGTCGGCTGAAGCTTTCTTT

J: TRBJ1-2
D: .
size: .
V: TRBV19
CDR3: CASMSYYGYTF
DNA: TGTGCCAGCATGAGTTACTATGGCTACACCTTC

J: TRBJ1-5
D: .
size: .
V: TRBV27
CDR3: CASSFGQFNQPQHF
DNA: TGTGCCAGCAGTTTTGGACAGTTCAATCAGCCCCAGCATTTT

J: TRBJ1-2
D: .
size: .
V: TRBV12-3/TRBV12-4
CDR3: CASSLAANYGYTF
DNA: TGTGCCAGCAGTTTAGCAGCTAACTATGGCTACACCTTC

J: TRBJ2-2
D: .
size: .
V: TRBV5-8
CDR3: CASSLLGRGAGELFF
DNA: TGTGCCAGCAGCTTGTTAGGGCGGGGAGCCGGGGAGCTGTTTTTT

J: TRBJ2-3
D: .
size: .
V: TRBV7-2
CDR3: CASSPPPGTDTQYF
DNA: TGTGCCAGCAGCCCCCCACCGGGCACAGATACGCAGTATTTT

J: TRBJ2-1
D: .
size: .
V: TRBV21-1
CDR3: CASSKAGCSSYNEQFF
DNA: TGTGCCAGCAGCAAAGCAGGCTGTAGCTCCTACAATGAGCAGTTCTTC